Below, 28 T cell receptor beta chains from the same sample are listed, as sequenced in a study of a mutant IDH1 vaccine in newly diagnosed glioma. Clones were read by immunoSEQ multiplex PCR, and TCRdb kept only the in-frame ones, dropping some. Of roughly 86,000 clones in the sample, roughly four fifths were seen once. The sample's time point: week 47, end of study. Each vaccine dose was 300 ug of mutant IDH1 20-mer peptide, with topical imiquimod. Antigens of these TCRs are unknown. Sequencing used PBMCs, obtained from a glioma patient whose treatment included an IDH1 peptide vaccine. These receptor sequences come from a man aged 35-49 years with glioma.

Regarding this clone: This sample also contains other DNA sequences that code for the same CDR3. The chain carries TRBV27 and TRBJ1-1; no reliable D call. Germline lookup yields CDR1 MNHEY and CDR2 SMNVEV (reference sequence). This CDR3 has 13 amino acids. V shed 0 bases and J shed 3 bases, with 5 bases lying between them. The CDR3 DNA reads as TGTGCCAGCAGTTTATCACGGGACACTGAAGCTTTCTTT. This translates into CASSLSRDTEAFF.

The genes are TRBV27 and TRBJ2-7; D is tentatively TRBD1 or TRBD2 (6 bases each). V lost 4 bases to trimming and J lost 2 bases, with 9 bases between them. Germline-derived CDR1 and CDR2 are MNHEY and SMNVEV (reference sequence). The CDR3 spans 13 residues. CDR3 bases: TGTGCCAGCAGTTCGGGGGCCCCCTACGAGCAGTACTTC. Protein: CASSSGAPYEQYF.

V and J are TRBV5-6 and TRBJ2-7, with D perhaps TRBD1 (6 bases). This CDR3 has 16 residues. V gave up 3 bases and J gave up 7 bases, with 23 bases separating them. Germline CDR1 and CDR2: SGHDT and YYEEEE. For the CDR3, the DNA is TGTGCCAGCAGCTCACCTTTGACAGGTCGATGGGATGAGCAGTACTTC. The encoded protein is CASSSPLTGRWDEQYF.

This clone was counted once. The chain recombines TRBV5-5 with TRBJ1-3, with 7 bases lining up with TRBD1. This CDR3 has 15 amino acids. Germline V gives CDR1 SGHKS, CDR2 YYEKEE (reference sequence). J lost 0 bases, V lost 3 bases, and 3 bases had no gene match. CDR3 region: CASSYRDSSGNTIYF. As DNA, the CDR3 is TGTGCCAGCAGCTACCGGGACAGCTCTGGAAACACCATATATTTT. Full variable domain (outside the CDR3, taken from reference TRBV5-5 and TRBJ1-3): DAGVTQSPTHLIKTRGQQVTLRCSPISGHKSVSWYQQVLGQGPQFIFQYYEKEERGRGNFPDRFSARQFPNYSSELNVNALLLGDSALYLCASSYRDSSGNTIYFGEGSWLTVV.

The rearrangement uses TRBV10-1 and TRBJ2-5; D is undetermined. The J call may be faulty, since TRBJ2-7 better matches the DNA end. The CDR3 loop spans 15 amino acids. In germline, CDR1 is WNHNN, CDR2 SYGVQD (reference sequence). The CDR3 DNA reads TGCGCCAGCAGTGACCCCACGACGGGTTCCTACGAGCAGTACTTC. Translating gives CASSDPTTGSYEQYF.

The CDR3 spells CASSQDRADHQYF. DNA for the CDR3: TGCGCCAGCAGCCAAGATAGGGCCGACCACCAGTACTTC. The V gene is TRBV4-3, the J gene TRBJ2-7; D ambiguous. Germline lookup yields CDR1 LGHNA and CDR2 YSLEER. This CDR3 has 13 amino acids. Trimming cost V 0 bases and J 10 bases, with 13 bases left between them.

The chain has TRBV11-2 and TRBJ2-1, with 11 bases identical to TRBD1. V trimming: 3 bases; J trimming: 8 bases; junction bases outside the gene matches: 6. The germline gives CDR1 SGHAT, CDR2 FQNNGV. The CDR3 sequence is 15 residues long. The CDR3 protein is CASSFGQGAFYEQFF. Here the CDR3 DNA reads TGTGCCAGCAGCTTCGGACAGGGGGCATTTTATGAGCAGTTCTTC.

This clone has just a few counts. The rearrangement links TRBV19 to TRBJ1-1; 9 bases are shared with TRBD1. CDR1 is LNHDA and CDR2 is SQIVND in the germline V gene (reference sequence). V shed 7 bases and J 9 bases; nucleotides not matched to a gene: 3. The CDR3 consists of 11 residues. In DNA, the CDR3 is TGTGCCAGTATGGGACAGGGCCAAGCTTTCTTT. Translation gives CASMGQGQAFF.

The gene calls are TRBV5-4 and TRBJ1-2; tentatively, D is TRBD1 (5 bases). Germline values: CDR1 SGHNT, CDR2 YYREEE (reference sequence). V dropped 4 bases and J dropped 2 bases, with 15 bases sitting between them. The CDR3 has 15 amino acids. In nucleotides, the CDR3 is TGTGCCAGCAGCCCTGGGGGGGTATTCAACTATGGCTACACCTTC. Amino acids: CASSPGGVFNYGYTF.

The V and J genes are TRBV11-3 and TRBJ1-1, with D unclear. The CDR3 covers 14 residues. Germline-derived CDR1 and CDR2 are SGHNT and YENEEA. V dropped 4 bases and J dropped 1 base, with 10 bases sitting between them. The CDR3 loop reads CASSYNTANTEAFF. CDR3 nucleotides: TGTGCCAGCAGCTACAACACAGCGAACACTGAAGCTTTCTTT.

This rearrangement joins TRBV6-5 to TRBJ2-6; D gene ambiguous. The V and J ends lost 6 bases and 5 bases respectively, with 2 bases between them. This CDR3 region has 11 residues. Germline CDR1 and CDR2: MNHEY and SVGAGI. The CDR3 DNA sequence: TGTGCCAGCAGCCGGGCCAACGTCCTGACTTTC. Translation gives CASSRANVLTF.

This rearrangement joins TRBV29-1 to TRBJ1-5, with 7 nucleotides matching TRBD1. After removal of 6 bases from V and 6 bases from J, the junction contained 11 bases not matched to a gene. This CDR3 spans 14 amino acids. The V gene's germline CDR1 is SQVTM and CDR2 ANQGSEA. CDR3 region: CSVAPTGRAQPQHF. The DNA for the CDR3 is TGCAGCGTCGCGCCGACAGGGCGGGCTCAGCCCCAGCATTTT.

The gene calls are TRBV7-6 and TRBJ2-3, with D maybe TRBD1 (6 bases). The CDR3 covers 16 residues. Trimming pared 1 base from V and 2 bases from J, leaving 13 bases between. Germline V gene sequence: CDR1 SGHVS, CDR2 FNYEAQ. Here the CDR3 reads CASSLGQGINTDTQYF. DNA for the CDR3: TGTGCCAGCAGCTTAGGGCAGGGGATAAACACAGATACGCAGTATTTT.

The chain recombines TRBV9 with TRBJ2-3; D not certain. This CDR3 region has 13 residues. V lost 4 bases and J 2 bases, leaving 8 bases between the germline ends. The germline gives CDR1 SGDLS, CDR2 YYNGEE. For the CDR3, the DNA is TGTGCCAGCAGCCCCCGAACCACAGATACGCAGTATTTT. This codes for CASSPRTTDTQYF. The variable domain in full, completed from reference TRBV9 and TRBJ2-3, reads DSGVTQTPKHLITATGQRVTLRCSPRSGDLSVYWYQQSLDQGLQFLIQYYNGEERAKGNILERFSAQQFPDLHSELNLSSLELGDSALYFCASSPRTTDTQYFGPGTRLTVL.

The V and J genes are TRBV6-1 and TRBJ2-7, with 9 bases fitting TRBD2. Per the germline V gene, CDR1 is MNHNS and CDR2 is SASEGT. J gave up 0 bases and V 5 bases, and 5 bases lay outside the gene matches. This CDR3 has 15 amino acids. The CDR3 sequence is CASSLLAGNSYEQYF. The CDR3 DNA follows: TGTGCCAGCAGTTTGCTAGCGGGGAACTCCTACGAGCAGTACTTC.

V usage is TRBV5-4 and J usage is TRBJ2-3; 14 bases agree with TRBD2. The CDR3 has 18 residues. Looked up from germline, CDR1 is SGHNT and CDR2 is YYREEE (reference sequence). Germline trimming cut 0 bases from V and 5 bases from J; bases unmatched to any gene: 8. The CDR3 DNA follows: TGTGCCAGCAGCTTGGGGACTAGCGGGGGGATCACATTAGATACGCAGTATTTT. Amino acids: CASSLGTSGGITLDTQYF.

J is TRBJ1-2 and V is TRBV30; 9 bases map to TRBD1. The germline V gene has CDR1 GTSNPN and CDR2 SVGIG (reference sequence). The CDR3 runs to 14 residues. V lost 4 bases, J lost 4 bases, and 7 bases stayed unmatched. The CDR3 loop is CAWTWGQGAYGYTF. Here the CDR3 DNA reads TGTGCCTGGACCTGGGGACAGGGAGCCTATGGCTACACCTTC.

This chain connects TRBV5-1 to TRBJ2-5; TRBD1 matches at 7 bases. CDR3 size: 13 residues. Germline CDR1 is SGHRS and CDR2 is YFSETQ. V lost 2 bases, J lost 3 bases, and 1 base stayed unmatched. The CDR3, as DNA: TGCGCCAGCAGCTTCCAGGGGGAAGAGACCCAGTACTTC. It translates to CASSFQGEETQYF.

This clone was seen more than once but under ten times. The chain combines TRBV29-1 with TRBJ1-2; D unresolved. V was trimmed by 6 bases and J by 8 bases, leaving 7 bases between them. The CDR3 loop spans 9 amino acids. CDR1 SQVTM and CDR2 ANQGSEA come from the germline V gene. Here the CDR3 DNA reads TGCAGCGTGGACCGGGGCTACACCTTC. Translation: CSVDRGYTF.

The chain employs TRBV6-5 and TRBJ1-2, with D unclear. The CDR3 runs 15 residues. The V gene lost 0 bases and the J gene lost 1 base, with 9 bases spanning the gap. Germline loops: CDR1 MNHEY, CDR2 SVGAGI. CDR3: CASSYSNPNNYGYTF. CDR3 bases: TGTGCCAGCAGTTACTCAAATCCCAATAACTATGGCTACACCTTC.

This chain links TRBV10-3 with TRBJ2-7; the match to TRBD1 covers 9 bases. Per the germline V gene, CDR1 is ENHRY and CDR2 is SYGVKD. The CDR3 extends over 17 amino acids. V lost 0 bases, J lost 4 bases, and 10 bases stayed unmatched. DNA for the CDR3: TGTGCCATCAGTGAGTCGTCTGGTGACAGGGGGGTTTACGAGCAGTACTTC. Translation gives CAISESSGDRGVYEQYF.

This chain links TRBV5-4 with TRBJ2-2, with D maybe TRBD1 (6 bases). The CDR3 extends over 15 amino acids. V dropped 6 bases and J dropped 5 bases, with 17 bases sitting between them. Germline values: CDR1 SGHNT, CDR2 YYREEE (reference sequence). The chain's CDR3 is CASNVNQQGTGELFF. Here the CDR3 DNA reads TGTGCCAGCAACGTTAACCAACAGGGAACCGGGGAGCTGTTTTTT. Full variable domain (missing parts from reference TRBV5-4 and TRBJ2-2): ETGVTQSPTHLIKTRGQQVTLRCSSQSGHNTVSWYQQALGQGPQFIFQYYREEENGRGNFPPRFSGLQFPNYSSELNVNALELDDSALYLCASNVNQQGTGELFFGEGSRLTVL.

The chain has TRBV19 and TRBJ2-2; D may be TRBD1 (6 bases). CDR1 and CDR2 (germline): LNHDA, SQIVND (reference sequence). There are 15 residues in the CDR3. V lost 3 bases, J lost 2 bases, and 10 bases lay in between. This chain's CDR3 is CASSIQGSNTGELFF. The CDR3 DNA follows: TGTGCCAGTAGTATCCAGGGGTCCAACACCGGGGAGCTGTTTTTT.

The CDR3 nucleotides are TGTGCCAGCAGTGAGAACCAGGGGCTCGGCTATGGCTACACCTTC. This codes for CASSENQGLGYGYTF. J is TRBJ1-2 and V is TRBV2, with a tentative D call TRBD1 (6 bases). CDR3 length equals 15 residues. Trimming cost V 3 bases and J 4 bases, with 15 bases left between them. CDR1 is SNHLY and CDR2 is FYNNEI in the germline V gene.

This clone occurred once. The J gene is TRBJ2-7, the V gene TRBV5-4; 8 positions agree with TRBD1. From germline, CDR1 is SGHNT and CDR2 YYREEE (reference sequence). There are 12 residues in the CDR3. J was trimmed by 8 bases and V by 3 bases; bases with no gene match: 4. The CDR3, as DNA: TGTGCCAGCAGCTGGACAGGGTACCAGCAGTACTTC. Its translation is CASSWTGYQQYF.

The chain is built from TRBV6-1 and TRBJ1-6, with a weak D call TRBD1 (5 bases). CDR1 is MNHNS, CDR2 SASEGT, per germline. The CDR3 totals 13 residues. Trimming shortened V by 3 bases and J by 7 bases, and 7 bases separated the two germline ends. CDR3 region: CASSDDSNSPLHF. In nucleotides, the CDR3 is TGTGCCAGCAGTGACGACAGCAATTCACCCCTCCACTTT.

The rearrangement uses TRBV4-3 and TRBJ2-2; the D gene is possibly TRBD2 (5 bases). The germline gives CDR1 LGHNA, CDR2 YSLEER. Trimming took off 0 bases at V and 0 bases at J, with 11 bases between the two ends. The CDR3 spans 17 residues. The CDR3 region is CASSQEAESANTGELFF. In DNA form, the CDR3 reads TGCGCCAGCAGCCAAGAAGCGGAATCCGCGAACACCGGGGAGCTGTTTTTT.

A single count supports this clone. The CDR3 protein is CASSLGRGGAYEQYF. The DNA of the CDR3 is TGTGCCAGCAGCTTAGGCCGCGGGGGGGCCTACGAGCAGTACTTC. The chain couples TRBV13 to TRBJ2-7; 9 bases are a match to TRBD2. Germline loops: CDR1 PRHDT, CDR2 FYEKMQ (reference sequence). The CDR3 sequence is 15 residues long. After removal of 0 bases from V and 2 bases from J, the junction contained 2 bases not matched to a gene.